One and the same sample provided the 19 T cell receptor beta chains below, sequenced in a study of Ad26.COV2.S vaccination and SARS-CoV-2 variants. Measured with immunoSEQ multiplex PCR; TCRdb has only the in-frame clones, and not every one. Of over 130,000 clones listed, roughly 88% are singletons. Sequencing used peripheral blood, obtained after recovery from COVID-19. Receptors were obtained from a human donor who had recovered from COVID-19.

This chain uses TRBV11-2 with TRBJ2-1; 12 positions agree with TRBD2. The J segment lost 9 bases and the V segment lost 2 bases, leaving 5 bases of the junction unmatched. The CDR3 runs 15 residues. The germline V gene encodes CDR1 SGHAT and CDR2 FQNNGV. Here the CDR3 reads CASSLTRTSGAEQFF. The CDR3 DNA follows: TGTGCCAGCAGCTTAACGCGGACTAGCGGGGCTGAGCAGTTCTTC.

This clone was seen a single time. Written as DNA, the CDR3 is TGTGCCAGCAGTTCTGGAGGAGAGGGGCGGAGGGAGGCTTTCTTT. Residues: CASSSGGEGRREAFF. The chain links TRBV28 to TRBJ1-1, with a weak D call TRBD1 (5 bases). The CDR3 contains 15 residues. The V gene's germline CDR1 is MDHEN and CDR2 SYDVKM. V was trimmed by 4 bases and J by 11 bases, leaving 23 bases between them.

On this clone: The same CDR3 is also encoded by other DNA sequences in this sample. The V call is TRBV6-5, the J call TRBJ2-7; tentative D call: TRBD1 (5 bases). The germline CDR1 and CDR2 sequences are MNHEY and SVGAGI. The CDR3 has 13 residues. The V gene lost 8 bases and the J gene lost 1 base, with 12 bases spanning the gap. The CDR3 region is CASRTQPSYEQYF. DNA for the CDR3: TGTGCCAGCCGGACACAGCCTTCCTACGAGCAGTACTTC.

This CDR3 reads CASSKFRDRAHQPQHF. The CDR3 bases are TGTGCCAGCAGTAAATTCCGGGACAGGGCCCATCAGCCCCAGCATTTT. J is TRBJ1-5 and V is TRBV28; 9 bases are shared with TRBD1. The CDR3 sequence is 16 residues long. V gave up 5 bases and J gave up 5 bases; unmatched junction bases: 10. From germline, CDR1 is MDHEN and CDR2 SYDVKM.

V gene TRBV7-2 combines with J gene TRBJ1-2; 7 nucleotides agree with TRBD1. This CDR3 comprises 15 residues. After removal of 4 bases from V and 1 base from J, the junction contained 6 bases not matched to a gene. The V gene's germline CDR1 is SGHTA and CDR2 FQGNSA. This CDR3 is CASSSQRDSNYGYTF. As DNA, the CDR3 is TGTGCCAGCAGCTCCCAAAGGGACAGTAACTATGGCTACACCTTC.

J is TRBJ2-1 and V is TRBV3-1 (or the pseudogene TRBV3-2); a possible D gene is TRBD1 (5 bases). Germline V gene lookup returns CDR1 LGHDT and CDR2 YNNKEL (reference sequence). Trimming stripped 1 base from V and 9 bases from J, with 13 bases between. The CDR3 runs to 14 residues. For the CDR3, the DNA is TGTGCCAGCAGCCAAGGGAGATACCAGGGTGAGCAGTTCTTC. Translated, it gives CASSQGRYQGEQFF.

This clone was counted only a few times. The gene calls are TRBV29-1 and TRBJ1-1; D remains unclear. V lost 6 bases to trimming and J lost 1 base, with 9 bases between them. Germline V lookup: CDR1 SQVTM, CDR2 ANQGSEA. The CDR3 extends over 12 amino acids. The DNA for the CDR3 is TGCAGCGTGCGGGCTGGGAACACTGAAGCTTTCTTT. This translates into CSVRAGNTEAFF.

The chain joins TRBV9 to TRBJ2-5; D is possibly TRBD1 (5 bases). CDR1 SGDLS and CDR2 YYNGEE come from the germline V gene. The V end was cut by 0 bases, the J end by 3 bases, with 12 bases between. This CDR3 comprises 15 residues. The CDR3 DNA follows: TGTGCCAGCAGCGTAGCCCCCGACAGAGAAGAGACCCAGTACTTC. Its protein product is CASSVAPDREETQYF. Filled out from reference TRBV9 and TRBJ2-5, the complete variable domain reads DSGVTQTPKHLITATGQRVTLRCSPRSGDLSVYWYQQSLDQGLQFLIQYYNGEERAKGNILERFSAQQFPDLHSELNLSSLELGDSALYFCASSVAPDREETQYFGPGTRLLVL.

The J gene is TRBJ2-3, the V gene TRBV7-2, with D tentatively TRBD1 (6 bases). The CDR3 contains 16 residues. Germline-derived CDR1 and CDR2 are SGHTA and FQGNSA. The ends were cut back, 0 bases at V and 6 bases at J, with 16 bases in the middle. CDR3 sequence reads: CASSLARSSRGDTQYF. The CDR3 bases are TGTGCCAGCAGCTTAGCGCGCAGCTCAAGGGGGGATACGCAGTATTTT.

The rearrangement joins TRBV11-2 to TRBJ2-3, with 9 positions matching TRBD2. CDR1 is SGHAT and CDR2 is FQNNGV in the germline V gene. The CDR3 consists of 19 residues. The J segment lost 2 bases and the V segment lost 1 base, leaving 13 bases of the junction unmatched. Here the CDR3 reads CASSLGGRLAARSTDTQYF. CDR3 sequence (DNA): TGTGCCAGCAGCTTAGGGGGGCGACTAGCGGCTCGTTCCACAGATACGCAGTATTTT.

The rearrangement uses TRBV28 and TRBJ2-3; D is unresolved. The CDR3 consists of 14 residues. Trimming pared 3 bases from V and 1 base from J, leaving 8 bases between. Per germline, CDR1 MDHEN and CDR2 SYDVKM. The CDR3: CASSFLSGTDTQYF. In nucleotides, the CDR3 is TGTGCCAGCAGTTTTTTGAGCGGCACAGATACGCAGTATTTT.

The V call is TRBV7-2, the J call TRBJ1-1; 9 nucleotides match TRBD1. Trimming cost V 0 bases and J 10 bases; bases outside gene matches: 9. The CDR3 loop spans 15 amino acids. The germline gives CDR1 SGHTA, CDR2 FQGNSA. The chain's CDR3 is CASSLAPGQGTLAFF. As DNA, the CDR3 is TGTGCCAGCAGCTTAGCGCCGGGACAGGGCACGTTAGCTTTCTTT.

V usage is TRBV6-2 or TRBV6-3 and J usage is TRBJ2-1; a possible D gene is TRBD1 (5 bases). Germline V gives CDR1 MNHEY, CDR2 SVGEGT. The CDR3 is 14 residues long. With 3 bases removed from V and 4 bases from J, the gap between germline ends came to 10 bases. The CDR3, as DNA: TGTGCCAGCAGTTATGGACACAGTTACAATGAGCAGTTCTTC. The encoded protein is CASSYGHSYNEQFF.

This clone was seen just once. This chain uses TRBV6-2 or TRBV6-3 with TRBJ1-2; D is possibly TRBD1 (5 bases). The V gene lost 6 bases and the J gene lost 4 bases, with 18 bases spanning the gap. CDR1 and CDR2 from the germline V gene are MNHEY and SVGEGT. The CDR3 length is 15 residues. CDR3 DNA: TGTGCCAGCAGCTCAGGGACCGACCAATTCTATGGCTACACCTTC. Protein sequence: CASSSGTDQFYGYTF.

V usage is TRBV11-2 and J usage is TRBJ2-7; 7 bases fit TRBD1. The J segment lost 3 bases and the V segment lost 5 bases, leaving 4 bases of the junction unmatched. The CDR3 sequence is 13 residues long. CDR1 is SGHAT, CDR2 FQNNGV, per germline. The CDR3 is CASSTRDSYEQYF. The CDR3 DNA follows: TGTGCCAGCAGCACCCGGGACAGCTACGAGCAGTACTTC. The full variable domain, with the rest looked up from reference TRBV11-2 and TRBJ2-7, is EAGVAQSPRYKIIEKRQSVAFWCNPISGHATLYWYQQILGQGPKLLIQFQNNGVVDDSQLPKDRFSAERLKGVDSTLKIQPAKLEDSAVYLCASSTRDSYEQYFGPGTRLTVT.

The chain is built from TRBV4-2 and TRBJ2-7; D is perhaps TRBD2 (5 bases). Germline V gives CDR1 LGHNA, CDR2 YNFKEQ. The ends were cut back, 0 bases at V and 4 bases at J, with 7 bases in the middle. This CDR3 has 13 residues. The DNA of the CDR3 is TGTGCCAGCAGCCAAGAACGGGGATACGAGCAGTACTTC. This translates into CASSQERGYEQYF.

V is TRBV30 and J is TRBJ2-1; D may be TRBD2 (5 bases). V gave up 3 bases and J gave up 7 bases, with 10 bases separating them. From germline, CDR1 is GTSNPN and CDR2 SVGIG (reference sequence). CDR3 length: 12 residues. The CDR3 coding sequence is TGTGCCTGGAGAGGGAGTGGGAATGAGCAGTTCTTC. Translation gives CAWRGSGNEQFF.

This clone was counted a single time. The gene calls are TRBV11-3 and TRBJ2-3; possibly TRBD1 or TRBD2 for D (6 bases each). Trimming shortened V by 4 bases and J by 6 bases, and 17 bases separated the two germline ends. This CDR3 contains 15 residues. Germline V lookup: CDR1 SGHNT, CDR2 YENEEA. The CDR3 region is CASSSRGLPGDTQYF. The DNA of the CDR3 is TGTGCCAGCAGCTCCCGGGGGCTTCCAGGGGATACGCAGTATTTT.

The chain employs TRBV3-1 (or the pseudogene TRBV3-2) and TRBJ2-7; 9 bases are shared with TRBD1. Looked up from germline, CDR1 is LGHDT and CDR2 is YNNKEL (reference sequence). Trimming cost V 2 bases and J 3 bases; bases outside gene matches: 5. The CDR3 has 15 residues. The CDR3 spells CASSQTGTGYYEQYF. CDR3 sequence (DNA): TGTGCCAGCAGCCAAACCGGGACAGGGTACTACGAGCAGTACTTC.